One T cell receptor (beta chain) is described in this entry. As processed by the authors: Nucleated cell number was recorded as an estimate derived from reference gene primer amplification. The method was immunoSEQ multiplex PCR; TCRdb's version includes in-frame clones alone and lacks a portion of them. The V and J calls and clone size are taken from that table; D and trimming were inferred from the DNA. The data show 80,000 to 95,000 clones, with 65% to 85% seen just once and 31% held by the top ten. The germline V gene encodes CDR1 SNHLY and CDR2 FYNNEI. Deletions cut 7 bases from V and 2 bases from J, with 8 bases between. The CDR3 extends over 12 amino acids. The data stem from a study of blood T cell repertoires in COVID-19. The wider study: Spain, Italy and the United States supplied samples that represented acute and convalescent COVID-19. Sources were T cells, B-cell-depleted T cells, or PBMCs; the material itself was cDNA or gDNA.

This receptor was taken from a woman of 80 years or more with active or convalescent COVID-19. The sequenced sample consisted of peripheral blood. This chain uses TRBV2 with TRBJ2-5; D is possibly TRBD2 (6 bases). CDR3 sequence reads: CASTGDQETQYF. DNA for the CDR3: TGTGCCAGCACGGGGGATCAAGAGACCCAGTACTTC. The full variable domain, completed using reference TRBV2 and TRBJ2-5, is EPEVTQTPSHQVTQMGQEVILRCVPISNHLYFYWYRQILGQKVEFLVSFYNNEISEKSEIFDDQFSVERPDGSNFTLKIRSTKLEDSAMYFCASTGDQETQYFGPGTRLLVL.